The following is a TCR beta chain sequence with its context. This record belongs to a study of T cells expressing NK-cell markers. Study information: In sorted CD3+CD56+NKG2C+, CD3+CD56+NKG2C- and CD3+CD56-NKG2C+ T cells, TCR beta repertoires were obtained.

Germline values: CDR1 LGHDT, CDR2 YNNKEL (reference sequence). CDR3 length: 15 residues. For each CDR3 protein, TCRdb gives one entry from its re-call of the 5' RACE reads, without DNA. The listing records about 550,000 distinct CDR3 sequences. The chain is built from TRBV3-1 and TRBJ1-2. The source of this sequence is a man aged 18 to 29 in good health. Sequences were obtained from blood T cells: a sorted CD56 or NKG2C T cell subset, CD4+ or CD8+ T cells, or bulk PBMC T cells (not recorded which). The CDR3: CASSPNPAYSNGYTF.